These 5 T cell receptor beta chains share one sample of origin, sequenced in a study of tumor-infiltrating lymphocytes in primary liver carcinoma (TCRdb year 2017). Sequencing instrument: Illumina HiSeq 2500. A constant-region primer and ProtoScript II reverse transcriptase were used to reverse-transcribe TCRbeta-specific cDNA from 500 ng total RNA. Three nested multiplex PCR rounds, following a slightly modified ARM-PCR procedure, were used to build the TCRbeta libraries. Multiplex TRBV1-TRBV30 forward primers and a Cbeta reverse primer were used in the first two PCR rounds, each of which was run for approximately 9 cycles. The public reads were reanalyzed by TCRdb: fastp trimming at Q25, MiXCR alignment, in-frame beta chains only. Rows merge per CDR3 protein into single entries with the most common DNA and genes. This sample lists 300,000 to 400,000 distinct CDR3 sequences; roughly two thirds were detected once. The top ten clones comprise roughly 6% of the sample.

TRIzol reagent was used to extract blood RNA from unsorted whole blood, while the DNeasy Blood & Tissue kit provided the germline DNA. The source material was peripheral blood. The receptors derive from a man in his forties with primary liver carcinoma and hepatitis B virus infection.

Details on this clonotype: The junction does not match germline at one end; this may be a read error. The chain uses TRBV5-6 and TRBJ2-1; D is undetermined. The CDR3 extends over 15 amino acids. Germline V gives CDR1 SGHDT, CDR2 YYEEEE. The CDR3 sequence is CASSFGGLSYNEQSF. Here the CDR3 DNA reads TGTGCCAGCAGCTTCGGCGGTCTCTCCTACAATGAGCAGTCCTTC. The full variable domain, completed using reference TRBV5-6 and TRBJ2-1, is DAGVTQSPTHLIKTRGQQVTLRCSPKSGHDTVSWYQQALGQGPQFIFQYYEEEERQRGNFPDRFSGHQFPNYSSELNVNALLLGDSALYLCASSFGGLSYNEQSFGPGTRLTVL.

In regard to this clonotype: A read error may account for a junction end that differs from germline. This chain uses TRBV6-5 with TRBJ2-1, with D unclear. The CDR3 covers 15 residues. The V gene's germline CDR1 is MNHEY and CDR2 SVGAGI. The CDR3 DNA reads TGTGCCAGCATATCAGGACCGTCCTCCTACAATGAGCGGTTCTTC. It is translated as CASISGPSSYNERFF.

As concerns this clonotype: This clone may be a read error of a much larger clone one base away. This rearrangement joins TRBV4-2 to TRBJ2-7, with a weak D call TRBD2 (6 bases). The length of the CDR3 is 17 residues. CDR1 and CDR2 (germline): LGHNA, YNFKEQ. This chain's CDR3 is CASSQETLGTGAYEKYF. The CDR3 DNA sequence: TGTGCCAGCAGCCAGGAAACCCTAGGGACTGGAGCCTACGAGAAGTACTTC.

Note on this clonotype: A much larger clone lies one base from this, so it may be a read error. This chain uses TRBV6-2 or TRBV6-3 with TRBJ2-2; D not resolved. CDR1 and CDR2 from the germline V gene are MNHEY and SVGEGT. This CDR3 spans 13 amino acids. The CDR3 protein is CTSSPHSTGELFF. In nucleotides, the CDR3 is TGTACCAGCAGTCCCCACTCCACCGGGGAGCTGTTTTTT.

Comment on this clonotype: A junction boundary mismatches the germline segment, possibly from a read error. The genes are TRBV6-1 and TRBJ1-1, with no clear D. The CDR3 consists of 14 residues. The germline V gene has CDR1 MNHNS and CDR2 SASEGT. The CDR3 DNA reads TGTGCCAACAGTGCGCGGAGTTGGAACACTGAAGCTATATTT. It codes for CANSARSWNTEAIF.